The T cell receptor (beta chain) under discussion was sequenced for a study of PD-L1 blockade in urothelial cancer. Germline CDR1 and CDR2: MGHDK and SYGVNS. Between the trimmed V and J ends, which lost 2 bases and 1 base, there was a span of 7 bases. CDR3 size: 14 residues. This clone came up a few times. Measured with immunoSEQ multiplex PCR; TCRdb has only the in-frame clones, and not every one. The table includes approximately 100,000 clones, about 89% detected once. The receptor's source is a woman aged 80 or over with urothelial cancer. The sample consisted of PBMCs, taken around atezolizumab (anti-PD-L1) treatment. The gene calls are TRBV25-1 and TRBJ2-3; possible D gene TRBD2, 6 bases. This CDR3 is CASSEPGGTDTQYF. CDR3 sequence (DNA): TGTGCCAGCAGTGAACCGGGGGGCACAGATACGCAGTATTTT.